The present entry profiles one T cell receptor beta chain with its context. Its antigen is currently unknown. Regarding time point: after preoperative PTX-NDP chemotherapy. Before surgery, patients were given preoperative paclitaxel-nedaplatin chemotherapy. This sample was included in a study of esophageal squamous cell carcinoma under preoperative chemotherapy. Study-level background: Both tumor-infiltrating lymphocytes and peripheral blood T cells had their TCR repertoires profiled. Broader study findings: Paclitaxel-nedaplatin therapy caused immediate, substantial clonotype frequency changes.

The CDR3 extends over 14 amino acids. Germline V lookup: CDR1 MNHNS, CDR2 SASEGT. V dropped 10 bases and J dropped 2 bases, with 15 bases sitting between them. One entry per CDR3 protein, called by TCRdb with MiXCR from the PCR reads. Counted here are about 32,000 distinct CDR3 sequences, around 50% occurring once; the ten biggest clones make up roughly 24%. The sample was taken from a patient given preoperative chemotherapy. This sequence was found in a human donor with esophageal squamous cell carcinoma. The donor label of this sample is uncertain. The chain employs TRBV6-1 and TRBJ1-3; unclear D gene. CDR3 loop: CATRRSAAGNTIYF. In DNA, the CDR3 is TGTGCCACCCGGCGCTCAGCTGCTGGAAACACCATATATTTT.